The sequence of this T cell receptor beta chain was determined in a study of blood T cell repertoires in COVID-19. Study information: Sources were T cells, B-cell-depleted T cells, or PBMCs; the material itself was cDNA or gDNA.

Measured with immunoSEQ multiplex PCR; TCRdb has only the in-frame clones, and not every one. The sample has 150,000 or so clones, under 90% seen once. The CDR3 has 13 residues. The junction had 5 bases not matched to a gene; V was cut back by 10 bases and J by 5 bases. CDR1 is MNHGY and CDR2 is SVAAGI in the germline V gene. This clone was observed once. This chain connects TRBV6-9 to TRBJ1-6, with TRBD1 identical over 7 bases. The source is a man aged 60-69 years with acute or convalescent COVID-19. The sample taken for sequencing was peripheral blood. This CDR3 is CATKGTDNSPLHF. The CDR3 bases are TGTGCCACCAAGGGGACAGATAATTCACCCCTCCACTTT.